This TCR beta chain was observed in a study of blood T cell repertoires in COVID-19. Study in general: There were acute and convalescent COVID-19 samples, and they came from the United States, Italy and Spain.

In the original processing: Estimates of nucleated cell counts were drawn from the amplification of reference gene primers. Repertoires were generated with immunoSEQ multiplex PCR, while TCRdb's copy carries only in-frame clones and drops some. V, J and clone size are those of that table, while D and trimming were read from the DNA. The sample lists approximately 82,000 clones; 85% were seen once. Germline V gene sequence: CDR1 LNHDA, CDR2 SQIVND (reference sequence). The CDR3 runs 13 residues. V shed 6 bases and J 4 bases; nucleotides not matched to a gene: 3. The sequence was collected from a woman in her sixties or seventies with active or convalescent COVID-19. Sequenced: peripheral blood. The V call is TRBV19, the J call TRBJ2-7; 10 bases agree with TRBD1. The CDR3 loop is CASRGQGMYEQYF. CDR3 in DNA: TGTGCCAGTAGGGGACAGGGGATGTACGAGCAGTACTTC.